A selection of T cell receptor beta chains follows, all from one sample in a study of identical twins. TCRdb used MiXCR to reprocess the 5' RACE reads, holding one entry per CDR3 protein. The table includes fewer than 450,000 distinct CDR3 sequences, roughly 10% detected once. The sample comprised naive T cells sorted from blood. Receptor source: a woman aged 45-59 years in good health. The CDR3 runs from the conserved cysteine through the conserved F or W. D genes are given only for firm matches. Some rows have no size entry. The others give once, few or many, or a class for an expanded clone.

D	V	size	J	CDR3	DNA
.	TRBV29-1	many	TRBJ1-4	CSVIGGEKLFF	TGCAGCGTAATCGGAGGAGAAAAACTGTTTTTT
.	TRBV7-9	.	TRBJ2-1	CASRAERYYNEQFF	TGTGCCAGCAGAGCTGAGCGGTACTACAATGAGCAGTTCTTC
TRBD2	TRBV24-1	few	TRBJ2-1	CATSDSWGEGRFDEQFF	TGTGCCACCAGTGATTCTTGGGGGGAGGGTAGGTTCGATGAGCAGTTCTTC
.	TRBV7-2	few	TRBJ2-3	CASSPRWGRTDTQYF	TGTGCCAGCAGCCCTCGCTGGGGTCGCACAGATACGCAGTATTTT
TRBD2	TRBV12-3/TRBV12-4	many	TRBJ2-5	CASSFTGGPQETQYF	TGTGCCAGCAGTTTTACGGGAGGGCCCCAAGAGACCCAGTACTTC
TRBD2	TRBV20-1	many	TRBJ2-2	CSARASGRLGELFF	TGCAGTGCTAGAGCTAGCGGGAGGTTAGGGGAGCTGTTTTTT
.	TRBV5-1	many	TRBJ2-2	CASSYRDTSTGELFF	TGCGCCAGCAGCTACCGGGACACAAGTACCGGGGAGCTGTTTTTT
.	TRBV29-1	many	TRBJ2-1	CSVEDMGYEQFF	TGCAGCGTTGAAGATATGGGGTATGAGCAGTTCTTC
TRBD1	TRBV11-2	few	TRBJ1-2	CASSAGTVNYGYTF	TGTGCCAGCAGCGCCGGGACAGTTAACTATGGCTACACCTTC
.	TRBV28	once	TRBJ2-1	CASSDRGVSYNEQFF	TGTGCCAGCAGTGATCGTGGAGTCTCCTACAATGAGCAGTTCTTC
.	TRBV5-1	many	TRBJ1-1	CASSLKTGYDGEAFF	TGCGCCAGCAGCCTAAAAACAGGGTATGACGGTGAAGCTTTCTTT
TRBD1	TRBV2	few	TRBJ1-1	CASRETGLDTEAFF	TGTGCCAGCAGGGAGACAGGGCTCGACACTGAAGCTTTCTTT
.	TRBV7-9	few	TRBJ2-7	CASSLAAAGNEQYF	TGTGCCAGCAGCTTAGCGGCCGCAGGGAACGAGCAGTACTTC
TRBD2	TRBV4-1	many	TRBJ2-7	CASSQSQGLAGGTPYEQYF	TGCGCCAGCAGCCAAAGCCAGGGACTAGCGGGAGGAACCCCTTACGAGCAGTACTTC
.	TRBV6-1	few	TRBJ2-1	CASIRFNEQFF	TGTGCCAGCATAAGGTTTAATGAGCAGTTCTTC
.	TRBV10-3	many	TRBJ2-5	CAISGGVSETQYF	TGTGCCATCAGCGGAGGAGTGTCTGAGACCCAGTACTTC
.	TRBV11-2	few	TRBJ2-1	CASSFFPRNEQFF	TGTGCCAGCAGCTTTTTTCCTAGGAATGAGCAGTTCTTC